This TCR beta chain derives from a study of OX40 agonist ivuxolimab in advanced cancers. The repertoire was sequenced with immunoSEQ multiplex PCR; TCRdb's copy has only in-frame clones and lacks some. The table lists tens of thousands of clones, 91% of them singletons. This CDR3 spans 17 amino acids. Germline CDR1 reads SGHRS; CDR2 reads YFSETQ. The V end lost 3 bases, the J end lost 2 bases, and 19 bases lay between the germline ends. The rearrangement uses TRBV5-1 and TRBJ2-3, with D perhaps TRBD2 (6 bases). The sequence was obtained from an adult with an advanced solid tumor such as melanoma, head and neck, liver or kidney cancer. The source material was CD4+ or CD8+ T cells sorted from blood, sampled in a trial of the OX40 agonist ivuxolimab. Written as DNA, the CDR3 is TGCGCCAGCAGCTGGGGCCAACGGAGGGGTCCCACAGATACGCAGTATTTT. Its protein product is CASSWGQRRGPTDTQYF.